These 10 T cell receptor beta chains originate from one sample sequenced in a study of blood T cell repertoires in COVID-19. TCRdb's table, derived via immunoSEQ multiplex PCR, lists solely in-frame clones and lacks some. The repertoire holds some 450,000 clones, with about 91% as singletons. Sample: peripheral blood. These receptors were collected from a woman aged 45-65 years with COVID-19, enrolled during active disease.

The chain recombines TRBV27 with TRBJ2-7, with 9 bases matching TRBD1. The CDR3 has 17 amino acids. Trimming at V came to 1 base and at J to 2 bases, leaving 9 bases not matched to a gene. CDR1 MNHEY and CDR2 SMNVEV come from the germline V gene (reference sequence). DNA for the CDR3: TGTGCCAGCAGTTTATTCTCGGACAGGGGTTCCCCCTACGAGCAGTACTTC. It is translated as CASSLFSDRGSPYEQYF.

This clone was detected only once. The chain is built from TRBV25-1 and TRBJ1-1, with D possibly being TRBD1 (5 bases). This CDR3 has 14 residues. Germline-derived CDR1 and CDR2 are MGHDK and SYGVNS. V was cut by 6 bases and J by 4 bases, with 15 bases left in between. The CDR3 is CASSRGGWGTEAFF. The CDR3 DNA sequence: TGTGCCAGCAGCCGGGGGGGATGGGGCACTGAAGCTTTCTTT.

The rearrangement uses TRBV4-1 and TRBJ1-2, with 7 bases identical to TRBD1. The junction had 13 bases not matched to a gene; V was cut back by 4 bases and J by 8 bases. The CDR3 consists of 15 residues. Germline V gene data show CDR1 as MGHRA and CDR2 as YSYEKL. The CDR3 reads CASSLKTGTERGYTF. Here the CDR3 DNA reads TGCGCCAGCAGCCTAAAAACCGGGACAGAAAGAGGCTACACCTTC.

This clone was counted a single time. V is TRBV19 and J is TRBJ2-2, with TRBD2 as a possible D gene (7 bases). The CDR3 has 16 amino acids. With 7 bases removed from V and 0 bases from J, the gap between germline ends came to 15 bases. Germline CDR1 is LNHDA and CDR2 is SQIVND (reference sequence). CDR3 amino acids: CASKERGHANTGELFF. The CDR3 DNA reads TGTGCCAGTAAAGAGCGGGGACACGCGAACACCGGGGAGCTGTTTTTT.

The V call is TRBV3-1 (or the pseudogene TRBV3-2), the J call TRBJ2-1; 9 nucleotides line up with TRBD2. The ends lost 0 bases at V and 12 bases at J; junction bases unmatched: 9. Germline V gene sequence: CDR1 LGHDT, CDR2 YNNKEL (reference sequence). The length of the CDR3 is 15 residues. This chain's CDR3 is CASSQDRGGGRGQFF. In nucleotides, the CDR3 is TGTGCCAGCAGCCAAGATCGCGGGGGGGGACGCGGGCAGTTCTTC.

This clone has just a few counts. The chain carries TRBV7-8 and TRBJ1-1; D ambiguous. The CDR3 loop spans 17 amino acids. Trimming pared 5 bases from V and 1 base from J, leaving 20 bases between. Per the germline V gene, CDR1 is SGHVS and CDR2 is FQNEAQ. The CDR3 DNA follows: TGTGCCAGCAGCCGCAGGTCAGAGGGAATCGCGAACACTGAAGCTTTCTTT. This codes for CASSRRSEGIANTEAFF.

The chain links TRBV7-2 to TRBJ2-2; 10 bases map to TRBD2. CDR1 and CDR2 (germline): SGHTA, FQGNSA. CDR3 size: 16 residues. After removal of 5 bases from V and 4 bases from J, the junction contained 7 bases not matched to a gene. CDR3 nucleotide sequence: TGTGCCAGCAGCCCCACTAGCGGGGCGATCACCGGGGAGCTGTTTTTT. It yields the protein CASSPTSGAITGELFF.

V and J are TRBV19 and TRBJ2-7; 8 positions agree with TRBD1. CDR1 LNHDA and CDR2 SQIVND come from the germline V gene (reference sequence). Trimming cost V 5 bases and J 2 bases; bases outside gene matches: 8. The CDR3 sequence is 15 residues long. The CDR3 sequence is CASSPRQGLPYEQYF. The CDR3 coding sequence is TGTGCCAGTAGTCCAAGACAGGGGTTGCCCTACGAGCAGTACTTC. Combining the CDR3 with reference TRBV19 and TRBJ2-7 gives the whole variable domain DGGITQSPKYLFRKEGQNVTLSCEQNLNHDAMYWYRQDPGQGLRLIYYSQIVNDFQKGDIAEGYSVSREKKESFPLTVTSAQKNPTAFYLCASSPRQGLPYEQYFGPGTRLTVT.

The chain employs TRBV19 and TRBJ1-5; D is possibly TRBD1 (5 bases). From germline, CDR1 is LNHDA and CDR2 SQIVND (reference sequence). CDR3 length equals 16 residues. V shed 4 bases and J shed 2 bases, with 15 bases lying between them. The CDR3 DNA reads TGTGCCAGTAGTACGATCAGGGAAGTTCGCAATCAGCCCCAGCATTTT. Residues: CASSTIREVRNQPQHF. The full variable domain, completed using reference TRBV19 and TRBJ1-5, is DGGITQSPKYLFRKEGQNVTLSCEQNLNHDAMYWYRQDPGQGLRLIYYSQIVNDFQKGDIAEGYSVSREKKESFPLTVTSAQKNPTAFYLCASSTIREVRNQPQHFGDGTRLSIL.

The gene calls are TRBV10-3 and TRBJ2-1, with a weak D call TRBD2 (7 bases). Germline V gene lookup returns CDR1 ENHRY and CDR2 SYGVKD. There are 16 residues in the CDR3. Deletions cut 0 bases from V and 7 bases from J, with 16 bases between. The CDR3 here is CAISESGGAAWNEQFF. The DNA of the CDR3 is TGTGCCATCAGTGAGTCTGGGGGGGCTGCTTGGAATGAGCAGTTCTTC.